This TCR beta chain was found in a study of control samples from healthy donors and cancer patients. Only in-frame clones appear in the TCRdb table, and some are missing; sequencing was by immunoSEQ multiplex PCR. Found here are 120,000 or so clones, roughly 92% of them singletons; the top ten hold less than 9%. The sample holds one count of this clone. Germline CDR1 reads KGHDR; CDR2 reads SFDVKD. Trimming removed 2 bases at V and 0 bases at J, with 12 bases between. This CDR3 spans 16 amino acids. The sequencing input was blood. This clonotype was obtained from a woman between 18 and 30 years old in good health. This sequence joins TRBV24-1 and TRBJ2-5, with a tentative D call TRBD1 (5 bases). The CDR3 is CATSDSDNGYQETQYF. The CDR3 region has the DNA TGTGCCACCAGTGATTCGGACAACGGGTACCAAGAGACCCAGTACTTC.